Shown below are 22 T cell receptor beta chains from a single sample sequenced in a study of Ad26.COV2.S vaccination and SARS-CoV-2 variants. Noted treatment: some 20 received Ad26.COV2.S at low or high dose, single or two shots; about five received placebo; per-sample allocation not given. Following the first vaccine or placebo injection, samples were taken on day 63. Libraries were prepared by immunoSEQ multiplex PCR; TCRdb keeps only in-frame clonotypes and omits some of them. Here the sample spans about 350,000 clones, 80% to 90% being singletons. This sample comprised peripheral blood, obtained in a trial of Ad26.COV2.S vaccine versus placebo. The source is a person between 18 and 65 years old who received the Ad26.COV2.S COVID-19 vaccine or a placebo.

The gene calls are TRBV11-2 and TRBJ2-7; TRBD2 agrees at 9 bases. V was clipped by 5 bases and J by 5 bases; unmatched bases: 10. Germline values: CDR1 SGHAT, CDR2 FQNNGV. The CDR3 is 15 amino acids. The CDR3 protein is CASSLGGGLAHEQYF. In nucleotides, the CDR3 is TGTGCCAGCAGCCTCGGGGGAGGACTAGCGCACGAGCAGTACTTC.

CDR3 DNA: TGTGCCAGCAGGGGGGGAGACACTGAAGCTTTCTTT. Protein sequence: CASRGGDTEAFF. This rearrangement joins TRBV11-2 to TRBJ1-1, with a weak D call TRBD1 (5 bases). The V gene's germline CDR1 is SGHAT and CDR2 FQNNGV. This CDR3 has 12 amino acids. V lost 6 bases, J lost 3 bases, and 8 bases lay in between.

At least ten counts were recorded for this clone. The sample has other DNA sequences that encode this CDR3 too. This CDR3 is CASSYSPGELFF. The CDR3 nucleotides read TGTGCCAGCAGTTACTCTCCTGGGGAGCTGTTTTTT. The J gene is TRBJ2-2, the V gene TRBV6-6; unclear D gene. The V and J ends lost 0 bases and 8 bases respectively, with 4 bases between them. The CDR3 runs 12 residues. CDR1 is MNHNY, CDR2 SVGAGI, per germline (reference sequence).

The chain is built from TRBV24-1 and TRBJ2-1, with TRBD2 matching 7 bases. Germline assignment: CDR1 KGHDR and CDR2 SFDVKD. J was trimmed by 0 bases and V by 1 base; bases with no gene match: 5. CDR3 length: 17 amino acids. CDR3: CATSDFRGVNSYNEQFF. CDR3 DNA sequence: TGTGCCACCAGTGATTTTCGGGGGGTGAACTCCTACAATGAGCAGTTCTTC.

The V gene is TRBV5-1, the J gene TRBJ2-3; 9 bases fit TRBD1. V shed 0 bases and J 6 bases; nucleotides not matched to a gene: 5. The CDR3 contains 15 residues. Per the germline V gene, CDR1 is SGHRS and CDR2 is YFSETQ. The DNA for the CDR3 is TGCGCCAGCAGCTTGGCCGGGACAGGGTCGGATACGCAGTATTTT. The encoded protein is CASSLAGTGSDTQYF.

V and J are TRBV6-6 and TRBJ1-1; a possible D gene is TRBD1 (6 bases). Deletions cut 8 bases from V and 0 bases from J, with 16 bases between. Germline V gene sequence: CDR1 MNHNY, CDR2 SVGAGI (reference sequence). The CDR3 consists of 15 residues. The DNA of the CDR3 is TGTGCCAGCGGATTCCGCAGGGGCATGAACACTGAAGCTTTCTTT. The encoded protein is CASGFRRGMNTEAFF.

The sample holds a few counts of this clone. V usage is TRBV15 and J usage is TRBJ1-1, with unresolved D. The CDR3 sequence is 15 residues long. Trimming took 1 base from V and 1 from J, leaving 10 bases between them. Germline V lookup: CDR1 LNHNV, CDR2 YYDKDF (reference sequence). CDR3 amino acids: CATSRVGLGNTEAFF. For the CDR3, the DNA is TGTGCCACCAGCAGAGTAGGACTCGGGAACACTGAAGCTTTCTTT.

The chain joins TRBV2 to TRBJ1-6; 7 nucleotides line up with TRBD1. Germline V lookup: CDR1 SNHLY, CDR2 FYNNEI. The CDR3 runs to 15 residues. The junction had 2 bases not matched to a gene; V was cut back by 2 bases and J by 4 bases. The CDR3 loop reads CASSETQGYNSPLHF. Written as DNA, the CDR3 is TGTGCCAGCAGTGAAACACAGGGGTATAATTCACCCCTCCACTTT.

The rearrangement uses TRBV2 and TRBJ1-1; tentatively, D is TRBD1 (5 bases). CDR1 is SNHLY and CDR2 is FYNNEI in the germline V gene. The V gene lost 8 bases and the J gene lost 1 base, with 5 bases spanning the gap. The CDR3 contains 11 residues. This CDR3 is CASGQNTEAFF. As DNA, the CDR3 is TGTGCCAGCGGACAGAACACTGAAGCTTTCTTT.

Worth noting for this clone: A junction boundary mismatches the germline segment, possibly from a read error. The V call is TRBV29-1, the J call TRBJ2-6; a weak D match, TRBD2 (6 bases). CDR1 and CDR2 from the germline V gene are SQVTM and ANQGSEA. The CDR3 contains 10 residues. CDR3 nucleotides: TGCAGCGGCGGGGACAACGTCCTGACTTTC. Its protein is CSGGDNVLTF.

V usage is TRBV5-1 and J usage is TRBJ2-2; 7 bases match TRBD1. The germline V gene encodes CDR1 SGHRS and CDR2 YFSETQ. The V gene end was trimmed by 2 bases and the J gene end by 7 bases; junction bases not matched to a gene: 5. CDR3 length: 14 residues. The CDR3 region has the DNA TGCGCCAGCAGCTTAGGGACAGAAGGCGGGGAGCTGTTTTTT. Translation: CASSLGTEGGELFF.

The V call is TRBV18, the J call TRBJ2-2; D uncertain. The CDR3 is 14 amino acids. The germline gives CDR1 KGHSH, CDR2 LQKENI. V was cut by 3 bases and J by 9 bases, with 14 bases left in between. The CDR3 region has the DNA TGTGCCAGCTCACCGGCCCCGTCGGGTTGGGAGCTGTTTTTT. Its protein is CASSPAPSGWELFF.

The CDR3 nucleotides read TGTGCCAGCAGCGCGGGGGACACCGGGGAGCTGTTTTTT. It is translated as CASSAGDTGELFF. The chain joins TRBV9 to TRBJ2-2; TRBD2 might be the D (6 bases). V dropped 3 bases and J dropped 3 bases, with 6 bases sitting between them. The CDR3 is made up of 13 amino acids. Per germline, CDR1 SGDLS and CDR2 YYNGEE.

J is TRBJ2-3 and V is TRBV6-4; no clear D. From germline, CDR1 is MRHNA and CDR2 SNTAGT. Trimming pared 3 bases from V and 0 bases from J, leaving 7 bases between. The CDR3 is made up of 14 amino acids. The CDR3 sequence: CASSETGSTDTQYF. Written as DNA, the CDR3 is TGTGCCAGCAGTGAGACTGGAAGCACAGATACGCAGTATTTT.

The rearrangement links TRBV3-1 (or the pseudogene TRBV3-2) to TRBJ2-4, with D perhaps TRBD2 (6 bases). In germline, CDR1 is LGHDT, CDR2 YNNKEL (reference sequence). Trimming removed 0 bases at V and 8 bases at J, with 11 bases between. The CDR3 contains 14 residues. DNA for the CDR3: TGTGCCAGCAGCCAAGACGGGAGTGGAGACATTCAGTACTTC. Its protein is CASSQDGSGDIQYF.

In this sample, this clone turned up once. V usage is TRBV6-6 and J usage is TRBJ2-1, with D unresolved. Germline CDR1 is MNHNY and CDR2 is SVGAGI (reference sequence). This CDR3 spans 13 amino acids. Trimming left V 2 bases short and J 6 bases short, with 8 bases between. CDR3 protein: CASSYGDTNEQFF. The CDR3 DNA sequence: TGTGCCAGCAGTTACGGTGACACCAATGAGCAGTTCTTC.

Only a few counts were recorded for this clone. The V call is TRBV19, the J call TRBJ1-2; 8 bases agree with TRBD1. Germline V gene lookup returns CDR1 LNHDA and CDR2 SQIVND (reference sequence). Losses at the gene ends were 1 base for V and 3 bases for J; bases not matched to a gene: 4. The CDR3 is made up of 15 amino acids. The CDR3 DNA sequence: TGTGCCAGTAGTATAGTCGCAGGGGGCGACTATGGCTACACCTTC. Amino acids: CASSIVAGGDYGYTF.

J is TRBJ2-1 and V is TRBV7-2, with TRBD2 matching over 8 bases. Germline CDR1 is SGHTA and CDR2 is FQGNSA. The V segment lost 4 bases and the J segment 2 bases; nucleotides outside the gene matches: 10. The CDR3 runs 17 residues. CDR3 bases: TGTGCCAGCAGCTCACCCCTGGCGGGAGGCCCCTACAATGAGCAGTTCTTC. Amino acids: CASSSPLAGGPYNEQFF.

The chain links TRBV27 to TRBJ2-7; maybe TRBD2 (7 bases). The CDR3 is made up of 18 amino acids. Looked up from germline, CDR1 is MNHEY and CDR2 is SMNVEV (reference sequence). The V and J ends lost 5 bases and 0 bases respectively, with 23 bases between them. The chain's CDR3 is CASSLQGGGGISSYEQYF. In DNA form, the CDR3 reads TGTGCCAGCAGTCTCCAAGGGGGAGGGGGGATAAGCTCCTACGAGCAGTACTTC.

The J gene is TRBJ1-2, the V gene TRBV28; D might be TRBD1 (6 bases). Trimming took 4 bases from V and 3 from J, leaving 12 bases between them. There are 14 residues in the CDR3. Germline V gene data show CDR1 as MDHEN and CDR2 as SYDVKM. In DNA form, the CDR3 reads TGTGCCAGCAGTTCCGGACAGATCTACTATGGCTACACCTTC. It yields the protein CASSSGQIYYGYTF.

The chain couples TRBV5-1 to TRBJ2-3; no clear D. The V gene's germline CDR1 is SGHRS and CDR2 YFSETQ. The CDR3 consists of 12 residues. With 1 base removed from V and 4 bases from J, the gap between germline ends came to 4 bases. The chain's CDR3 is CASSLSADTQYF. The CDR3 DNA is TGCGCCAGCAGCTTGAGTGCAGATACGCAGTATTTT.

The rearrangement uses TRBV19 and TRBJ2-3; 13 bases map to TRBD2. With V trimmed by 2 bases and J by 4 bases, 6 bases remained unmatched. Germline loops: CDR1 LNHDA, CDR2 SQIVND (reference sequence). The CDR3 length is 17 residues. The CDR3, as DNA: TGTGCCAGTAGTATAAGGACTAGCGGGAGTTTAGCAGATACGCAGTATTTT. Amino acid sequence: CASSIRTSGSLADTQYF.